This TCR beta chain is drawn from a study of T-cell reconstitution after alpha-beta-depleted transplantation in children. Library preparation (for TCRbeta) was performed with unique molecular identifiers. TCRdb re-called the PCR reads with MiXCR, one entry per CDR3 protein. The sample shows 450,000 to 600,000 distinct CDR3 sequences, about 17% of them seen only once. The input for sequencing was PBMCs from the stem cell graft donor, taken from the stem cell graft. The sequence was obtained from a human donor who donated a stem cell graft to a child with acute lymphoblastic leukemia.

The chain's CDR3 is CSAGPGLAGGGTGELFF. In DNA form, the CDR3 reads TGCAGTGCTGGCCCGGGACTAGCGGGAGGCGGCACCGGGGAGCTGTTTTTT. The gene calls are TRBV20-1 and TRBJ2-2, with 15 bases lining up with TRBD2. Germline V gene data show CDR1 as DFQATT and CDR2 as SNEGSKA (reference sequence). The CDR3 covers 17 residues. With 5 bases clipped from V and 4 bases from J, the junction kept 8 bases outside the gene matches.